Sample share makes the clone carrying this T cell receptor beta chain medium-sized (0.01 to 0.1%). Antigen: not known. This specimen includes other DNA sequences encoding the same CDR3. This sample stems from a study of pediatric ulcerative colitis. In the study overall: Disease was pancolitis in under 10 and left-sided in two, histology-confirmed. Study-wide points: Compared with controls, ulcerative colitis showed greater blood-rectum clone sharing. Clonal expansions reduced rectal repertoire diversity in acute severe colitis.

The method was immunoSEQ multiplex PCR; TCRdb's version includes in-frame clones alone and lacks a portion of them. The table includes around 37,000 clones, 60% to 85% detected once. Germline values: CDR1 LNHDA, CDR2 SQIVND (reference sequence). The CDR3 consists of 14 residues. V lost 6 bases to trimming and J lost 1 base, with 9 bases between them. During colonoscopy, one to two rectal pinch biopsies were collected. Before the diagnostic colonoscopy, ulcerative colitis patients were free of immunosuppressive medication. This clonotype was obtained from a boy younger than 18 with severe ulcerative colitis. The chain joins TRBV19 to TRBJ1-4; D call uncertain. Sequenced input: gut tissue. In nucleotides, the CDR3 is TGTGCCAGTAGCGTCACAGTAACTAATGAAAAACTGTTTTTT. It specifies CASSVTVTNEKLFF.